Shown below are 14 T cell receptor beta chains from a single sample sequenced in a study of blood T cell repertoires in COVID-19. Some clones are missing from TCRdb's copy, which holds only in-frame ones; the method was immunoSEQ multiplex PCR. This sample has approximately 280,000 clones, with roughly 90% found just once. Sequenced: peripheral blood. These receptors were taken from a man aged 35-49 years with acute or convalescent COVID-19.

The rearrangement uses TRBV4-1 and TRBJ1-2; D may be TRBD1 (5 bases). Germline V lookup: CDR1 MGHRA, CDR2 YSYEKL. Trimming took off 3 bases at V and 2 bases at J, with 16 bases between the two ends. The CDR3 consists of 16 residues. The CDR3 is CASSQRSQAINYGYTF. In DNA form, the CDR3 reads TGCGCCAGCAGCCAGCGTTCACAGGCCATCAACTATGGCTACACCTTC.

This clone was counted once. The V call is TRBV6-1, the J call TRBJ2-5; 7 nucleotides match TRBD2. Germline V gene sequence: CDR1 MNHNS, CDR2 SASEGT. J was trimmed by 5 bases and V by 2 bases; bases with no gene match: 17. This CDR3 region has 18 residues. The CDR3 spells CASSETVGGSAIGETQYF. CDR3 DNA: TGTGCCAGCAGTGAAACCGTCGGGGGGTCGGCCATCGGCGAGACCCAGTACTTC.

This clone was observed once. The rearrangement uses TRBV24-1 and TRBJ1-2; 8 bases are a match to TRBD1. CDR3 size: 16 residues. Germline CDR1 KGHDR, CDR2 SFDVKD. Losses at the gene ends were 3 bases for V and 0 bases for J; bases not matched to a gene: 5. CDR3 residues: CATSDNRGETNYGYTF. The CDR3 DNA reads TGTGCCACCAGTGATAACAGGGGGGAGACTAACTATGGCTACACCTTC.

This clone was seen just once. The CDR3 DNA sequence: TGTGCCAGCCTGGACAGGGTGGGATACGAGCAGTACTTC. It yields the protein CASLDRVGYEQYF. The rearrangement uses TRBV6-5 and TRBJ2-7, with 8 bases matching TRBD1. J gave up 4 bases and V 8 bases, and 7 bases lay outside the gene matches. Per germline, CDR1 MNHEY and CDR2 SVGAGI. The CDR3 sequence is 13 residues long.

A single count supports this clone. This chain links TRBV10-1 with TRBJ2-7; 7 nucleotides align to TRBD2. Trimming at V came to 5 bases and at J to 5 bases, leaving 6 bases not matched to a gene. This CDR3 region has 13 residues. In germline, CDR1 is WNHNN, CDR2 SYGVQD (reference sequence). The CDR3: CASSPWEGHEQYF. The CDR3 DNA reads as TGCGCCAGCAGTCCCTGGGAGGGCCACGAGCAGTACTTC.

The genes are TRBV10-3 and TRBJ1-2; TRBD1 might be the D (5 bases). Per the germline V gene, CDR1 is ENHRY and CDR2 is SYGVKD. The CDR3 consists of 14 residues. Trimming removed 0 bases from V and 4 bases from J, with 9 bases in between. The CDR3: CAISESAGSYGYTF. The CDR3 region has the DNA TGTGCCATCAGTGAGTCGGCAGGGTCCTATGGCTACACCTTC.

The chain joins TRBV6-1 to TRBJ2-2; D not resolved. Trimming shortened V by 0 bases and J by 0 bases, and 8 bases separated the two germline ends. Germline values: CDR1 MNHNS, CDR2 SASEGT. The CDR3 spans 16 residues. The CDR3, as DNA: TGTGCCAGCAGTGAAGCGCTTCCTACGAACACCGGGGAGCTGTTTTTT. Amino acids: CASSEALPTNTGELFF.

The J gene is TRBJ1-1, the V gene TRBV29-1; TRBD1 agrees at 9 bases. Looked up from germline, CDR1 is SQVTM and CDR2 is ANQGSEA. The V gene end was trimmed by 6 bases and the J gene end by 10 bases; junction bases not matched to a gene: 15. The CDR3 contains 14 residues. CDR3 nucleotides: TGCAGCGTCAAGCCCGGGACAGGGTCAAGTGGAGCTTTCTTT. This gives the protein CSVKPGTGSSGAFF.

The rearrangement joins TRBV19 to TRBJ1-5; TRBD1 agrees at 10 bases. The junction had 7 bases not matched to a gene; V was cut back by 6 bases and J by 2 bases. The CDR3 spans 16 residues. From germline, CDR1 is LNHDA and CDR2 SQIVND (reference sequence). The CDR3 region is CASSPLGTGGNQPQHF. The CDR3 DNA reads TGTGCCAGTAGCCCTTTAGGGACAGGGGGCAATCAGCCCCAGCATTTT. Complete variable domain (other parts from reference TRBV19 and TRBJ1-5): DGGITQSPKYLFRKEGQNVTLSCEQNLNHDAMYWYRQDPGQGLRLIYYSQIVNDFQKGDIAEGYSVSREKKESFPLTVTSAQKNPTAFYLCASSPLGTGGNQPQHFGDGTRLSIL.

The CDR3 loop reads CASSFNYEQYF. CDR3 nucleotide sequence: TGTGCCAGCAGCTTCAACTACGAGCAGTACTTC. The chain employs TRBV5-4 and TRBJ2-7; D gene unclear. Germline V gene sequence: CDR1 SGHNT, CDR2 YYREEE (reference sequence). The V and J ends lost 2 bases and 3 bases respectively, with 3 bases between them. This CDR3 region has 11 residues.

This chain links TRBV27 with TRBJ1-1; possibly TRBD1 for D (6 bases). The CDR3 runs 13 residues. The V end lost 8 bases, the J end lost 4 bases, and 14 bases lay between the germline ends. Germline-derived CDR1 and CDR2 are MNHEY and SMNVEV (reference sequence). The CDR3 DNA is TGTGCCAGCTCCACCCAGGGGTTCACTGAAGCTTTCTTT. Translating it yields CASSTQGFTEAFF.

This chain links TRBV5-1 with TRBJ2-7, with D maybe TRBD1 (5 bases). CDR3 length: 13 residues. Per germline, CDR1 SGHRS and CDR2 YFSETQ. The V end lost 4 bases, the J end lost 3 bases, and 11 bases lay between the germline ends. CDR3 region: CASSPGQNYEQYF. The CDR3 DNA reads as TGCGCCAGCAGCCCCGGACAAAACTACGAGCAGTACTTC.

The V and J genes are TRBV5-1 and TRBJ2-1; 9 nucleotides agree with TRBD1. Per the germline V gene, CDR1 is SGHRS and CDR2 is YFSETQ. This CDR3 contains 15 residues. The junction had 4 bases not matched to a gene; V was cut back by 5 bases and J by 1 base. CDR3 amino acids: CASRGQGKSYNEQFF. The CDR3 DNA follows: TGCGCCAGCAGGGGACAGGGAAAATCCTACAATGAGCAGTTCTTC.

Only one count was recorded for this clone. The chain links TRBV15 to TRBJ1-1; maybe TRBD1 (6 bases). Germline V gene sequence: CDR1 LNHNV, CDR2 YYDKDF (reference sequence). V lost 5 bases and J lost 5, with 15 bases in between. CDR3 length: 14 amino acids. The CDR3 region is CATSPPGVRTEAFF. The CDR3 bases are TGTGCCACCAGCCCGCCAGGGGTTCGGACTGAAGCTTTCTTT.